Shown below are 2 T cell receptor beta chains from a single sample sequenced in a study of post-analysis software for immune sequencing data. General study points: Relative to controls, patients had a few TRBV segments at higher frequency, with TRBV5-6, TRBV5-1 and TRBV20-1 among these.

Their antigens remain unidentified. Prepared libraries of TCR beta cDNA carried unique molecular identifiers. One entry per CDR3 protein results from TCRdb running MiXCR on the PCR reads. The data contain hundreds of thousands of distinct CDR3 sequences, more than 50% of them seen just once; the ten biggest clones take up 10% to 12%. Sequencing was carried out using blood. The receptors stem from a girl aged 2-10 years with multiple sclerosis.

CDR3 amino acids: CSVESVRGGSGRHDEQFF. CDR3 coding DNA: TGCAGCGTTGAAAGTGTTAGGGGCGGTAGCGGGAGACATGATGAGCAGTTCTTC. The genes are TRBV29-1 and TRBJ2-1; 9 nucleotides line up with TRBD2. The junction had 19 bases not matched to a gene; V was cut back by 2 bases and J by 8 bases. This CDR3 is 18 amino acids long. CDR1 is SQVTM, CDR2 ANQGSEA, per germline.

The CDR3 DNA is TGCGCCAGCAGCTTCTCCAGACTAGCCTCGGAGACCCAGTACTTC. Translation: CASSFSRLASETQYF. The chain links TRBV5-1 to TRBJ2-7; 7 nucleotides agree with TRBD2. Near its end, the DNA agrees better with TRBJ2-5, so the J call may be wrong. The germline V gene has CDR1 SGHRS and CDR2 YFSETQ. The CDR3 runs to 15 residues.